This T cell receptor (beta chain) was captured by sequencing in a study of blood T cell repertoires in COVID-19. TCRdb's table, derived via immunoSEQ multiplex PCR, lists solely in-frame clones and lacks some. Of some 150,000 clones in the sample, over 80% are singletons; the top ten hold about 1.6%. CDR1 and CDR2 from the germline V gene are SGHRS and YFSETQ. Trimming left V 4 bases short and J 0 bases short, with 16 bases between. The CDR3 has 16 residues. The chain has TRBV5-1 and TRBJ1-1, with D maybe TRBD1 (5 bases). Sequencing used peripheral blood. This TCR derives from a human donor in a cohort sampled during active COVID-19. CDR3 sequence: CASSPLRPGMNTEAFF. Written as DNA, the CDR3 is TGCGCCAGCAGCCCACTAAGACCAGGGATGAACACTGAAGCTTTCTTT.